The 3 T cell receptor beta chains reported below all come from one sample, sequenced in a study of cytomegalovirus exposure and HLA in healthy donors. 60 Vbeta and 13 Jbeta primers were used in PCR. The repertoire was sequenced with immunoSEQ multiplex PCR; TCRdb's copy has only in-frame clones and lacks some. Of about 160,000 clones listed, around three quarters are singletons. Sequenced: PBMCs. The receptor set was obtained from a man aged 40-55 years in good health and CMV-seronegative.

This clone was counted between two and nine times. The gene calls are TRBV7-9 and TRBJ2-5; D may be TRBD2 (6 bases). Germline V gene data show CDR1 as SEHNR and CDR2 as FQNEAQ (reference sequence). There are 17 residues in the CDR3. The V gene lost 0 bases and the J gene lost 2 bases, with 16 bases spanning the gap. The CDR3 DNA is TGTGCCAGCAGCTTAGCGAAGGGCCAGCGGGTACAAGAGACCCAGTACTTC. Amino acids: CASSLAKGQRVQETQYF. The complete variable domain, with remaining parts taken from reference TRBV7-9 and TRBJ2-5, reads DTGVSQNPRHKITKRGQNVTFRCDPISEHNRLYWYRQTLGQGPEFLTYFQNEAQLEKSRLLSDRFSAERPKGSFSTLEIQRTEQGDSAMYLCASSLAKGQRVQETQYFGPGTRLLVL.

The V gene is TRBV6-6, the J gene TRBJ1-5; no firm D call. Germline CDR1 and CDR2: MNHNY and SVGAGI (reference sequence). The CDR3 totals 14 residues. The V gene lost 2 bases and the J gene lost 7 bases, with 12 bases spanning the gap. In DNA, the CDR3 is TGTGCCAGCAGTTACAGAGGGAAGGCACAGCCCCAGCATTTT. Translation: CASSYRGKAQPQHF.

The chain joins TRBV18 to TRBJ2-5, with 13 bases identical to TRBD2. CDR1 and CDR2 from the germline V gene are KGHSH and LQKENI. V lost 5 bases, J lost 7 bases, and 7 bases stayed unmatched. The CDR3 totals 15 residues. CDR3 nucleotide sequence: TGTGCCAGCTCAACCGGACTAGCGGGAGAGGGGACCCAGTACTTC. It translates to CASSTGLAGEGTQYF.